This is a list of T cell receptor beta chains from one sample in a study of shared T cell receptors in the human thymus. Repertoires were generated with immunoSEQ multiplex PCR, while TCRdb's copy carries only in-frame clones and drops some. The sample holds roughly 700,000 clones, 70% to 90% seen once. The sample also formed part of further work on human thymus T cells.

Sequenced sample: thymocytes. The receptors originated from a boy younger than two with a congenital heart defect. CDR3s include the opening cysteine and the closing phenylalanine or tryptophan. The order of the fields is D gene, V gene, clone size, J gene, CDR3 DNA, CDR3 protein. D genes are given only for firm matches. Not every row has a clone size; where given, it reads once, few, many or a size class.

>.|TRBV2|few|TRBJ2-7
TGTGCCAGCAGTGAGGGTTTGGCGGGACCCTCCTACGAGCAGTACTTC
CASSEGLAGPSYEQYF
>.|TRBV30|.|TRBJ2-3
TGTGCCTGGAGTGTACATCGGGGTCAAAGCACAGATACGCAGTATTTT
CAWSVHRGQSTDTQYF
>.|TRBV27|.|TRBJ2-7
TGTGCCAGCAGCCCCGACACCTACGAGCAGTACTTC
CASSPDTYEQYF
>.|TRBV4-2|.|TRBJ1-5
TGTGCCAGCAGCGCCGAGAGGGTGGGAGACAATCAGCCCCAGCATTTT
CASSAERVGDNQPQHF
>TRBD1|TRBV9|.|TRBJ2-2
TGTGCCAGCAGATCCCGGGACAGGGTATCGGGGGAGCTGTTTTTT
CASRSRDRVSGELFF
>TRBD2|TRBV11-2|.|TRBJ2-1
TGTGCCAGCAGCTTAGACGGTAGGGAGGGTTATCCCTACAATGAGCAGTTCTTC
CASSLDGREGYPYNEQFF
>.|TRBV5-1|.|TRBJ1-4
TGCGCCAGCAGCTTGGGGGGGGTTGGTGAAAAACTGTTTTTT
CASSLGGVGEKLFF
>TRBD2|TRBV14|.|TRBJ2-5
TGTGCCAGCAGCCATCCCCAGGGAGGGCTGTACCAAGAGACCCAGTACTTC
CASSHPQGGLYQETQYF
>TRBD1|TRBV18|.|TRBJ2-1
TGTGCCAGCTCACCACCCCAGACAGGGGGCATCGCCTTCAGCTCCTACAATGAGCAGTTCTTC
CASSPPQTGGIAFSSYNEQFF
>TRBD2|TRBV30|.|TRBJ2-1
TGTGCCTGGAGTCAAATTCAGACTAGCGGTTTGTATGAGCAGTTCTTC
CAWSQIQTSGLYEQFF
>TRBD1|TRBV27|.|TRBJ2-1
TGTGCCAGCAGTTTCCTGGGACAGGGGGCACCTGGGCAGTTCTTC
CASSFLGQGAPGQFF
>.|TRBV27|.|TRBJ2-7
TGTGCCAGCAGTTTAGCCCGGAGGGGCTACGAGCAGTACTTC
CASSLARRGYEQYF
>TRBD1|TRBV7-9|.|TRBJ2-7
TGTGCCAGCAGCCTAGGACAGGCCTCCTACGAGCAGTACTTC
CASSLGQASYEQYF
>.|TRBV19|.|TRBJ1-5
TGTGCCAGTAGTATGGAGAGCGACAGGAGCAATCAGCCCCAGCATTTT
CASSMESDRSNQPQHF
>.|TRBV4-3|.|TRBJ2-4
TGCGCCAGCAGCCAGGAGGGAAGGTCCAAAAACATTCAGTACTTC
CASSQEGRSKNIQYF
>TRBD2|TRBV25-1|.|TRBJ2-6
TGTGCCAGCAGTGATCTAGCGGGAGGGGGCGGGGCCAACGTCCTGACTTTC
CASSDLAGGGGANVLTF
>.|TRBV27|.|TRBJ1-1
TGTGCCAGCAGCCTTACCCCCGGGTCCTATTCTGAAGCTTTCTTT
CASSLTPGSYSEAFF
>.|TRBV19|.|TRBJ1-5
TGTGCCAAGCGAGGGTGCAATCAGCCCCAGCATTTT
CAKRGCNQPQHF
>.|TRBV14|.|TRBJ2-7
TGTGCCAGCAGCCAAGAGGTGTGGGGTGGCAGGGACTACGAGCAGTACTTC
CASSQEVWGGRDYEQYF
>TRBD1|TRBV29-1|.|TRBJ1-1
TGCAGCGTTGTACAGGGGGTGGCTTTCTTT
CSVVQGVAFF
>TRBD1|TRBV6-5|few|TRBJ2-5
TGTGCCAGCAGAGCGGACAGGGGAAAACAAGAGACCCAGTACTTC
CASRADRGKQETQYF
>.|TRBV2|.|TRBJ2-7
TGTGCCAGTAGAGGACAGCTAGGCTCCTACGAGCAGTACTTC
CASRGQLGSYEQYF
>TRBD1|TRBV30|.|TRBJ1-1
TGTGCCTGGAAAATCTTCGGGACAGCGAACACTGAAGCTTTCTTT
CAWKIFGTANTEAFF
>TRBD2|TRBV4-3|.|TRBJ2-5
TGCGCCAGCAGCCCAGTTCTAGCGGGAGGGCTTCAAGAGACCCAGTACTTC
CASSPVLAGGLQETQYF
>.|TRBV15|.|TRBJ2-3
TGTGCCACCAGCAGAGTGCAGCGGATCACAGATACGCAGTATTTT
CATSRVQRITDTQYF